The clone carrying this T cell receptor (beta chain) appeared once. Antigen unknown. The data originate from a study of siplizumab effects on memory and regulatory T cells. Broader study findings: Unstimulated subsets contained matches for only a minor fraction of alloreactive clones.

CDR1 is MNHEY and CDR2 is SVGAGI in the germline V gene. The CDR3 covers 14 residues. The trim removed 6 bases at V and 5 bases at J, leaving 7 bases unmatched. The method was immunoSEQ multiplex PCR; TCRdb's version includes in-frame clones alone and lacks a portion of them. The sample lists around 100,000 clones; 94% were seen once. The clonotype was recovered from a human donor in good health. This rearrangement joins TRBV6-5 to TRBJ2-5; 9 positions match TRBD1. Input material: non-Treg CD4+ T cells sorted from blood. The CDR3 sequence is CASRGTGSGETQYF. The CDR3 nucleotides read TGTGCCAGCAGGGGGACAGGGTCGGGGGAGACCCAGTACTTC.